The T cell receptor beta chain under discussion was sequenced for a study of T cells in localized non-small cell lung cancer. Findings of the study overall: Heterogeneity is still possible, as just one tumor region was sequenced. Among the tissues sampled, uninvolved adjacent lung had the highest T cell clonality, above tumor. In adjacent lung appeared a median 57 of the top 100 tumor clones. Higher blood T cell density went with longer overall survival.

Here immunoSEQ multiplex PCR was the method, and the copy in TCRdb shows in-frame clones only, minus some. This table holds 60,000 to 75,000 clones, roughly four fifths found once. In this sample, this clone turned up once. No antigen is known for it. The starting material was peripheral blood, obtained before any cancer treatment. This TCR was recovered from a female donor at least 60 years old with stage I lung adenocarcinoma.

CDR3 nucleotides: TGTGCCAGCAGCTTGGAAGGTTACGAGCAGTACTTC. It codes for CASSLEGYEQYF. The chain joins TRBV5-6 to TRBJ2-7, with D uncertain. Germline lookup yields CDR1 SGHDT and CDR2 YYEEEE. V lost 0 bases to trimming and J lost 4 bases, with 5 bases between them. The CDR3 runs to 12 residues. The full variable domain, with the rest looked up from reference TRBV5-6 and TRBJ2-7, is DAGVTQSPTHLIKTRGQQVTLRCSPKSGHDTVSWYQQALGQGPQFIFQYYEEEERQRGNFPDRFSGHQFPNYSSELNVNALLLGDSALYLCASSLEGYEQYFGPGTRLTVT.